This T cell receptor (beta chain) stems from a study of Graves' ophthalmopathy and Graves' hyperthyroidism. Study as a whole: Peripheral blood was collected at initial diagnosis, before any treatment.

From RNA, the CDR3 regions of TCR beta chains were amplified and sequenced. HTBI primers primed a first-round RT-PCR, and a second-round multiplex PCR followed. TCRdb fed the multiplex PCR reads into MiXCR, producing one record per CDR3 protein. The data contain about 58,000 distinct CDR3 sequences, less than 55% of them seen just once; the ten biggest clones take up roughly 5%. Germline V lookup: CDR1 SGHDN, CDR2 FVKESK. Unmatched junction bases numbered 6, after V lost 1 base and J lost 14 bases. The CDR3 covers 14 residues. Out of about 9.6 ml of fresh peripheral blood, PBMCs were obtained. Comment on this clonotype: Its antigen is not known.

Whole-study results and caveats: With approximately 88% sensitivity and less than 83% specificity, a 13-signature model separated ophthalmopathy from stable hyperthyroidism.

The chain uses TRBV14 and TRBJ1-5; 12 positions agree with TRBD1. Sequencing input: peripheral blood. This TCR came from an adult woman with Graves' ophthalmopathy. Here the CDR3 reads CASSQAGTGGDEHF. CDR3 DNA sequence: TGTGCCAGCAGCCAAGCCGGGACAGGGGGCGACGAGCATTTT. The full variable domain, completed using reference TRBV14 and TRBJ1-5, is EAGVTQFPSHSVIEKGQTVTLRCDPISGHDNLYWYRRVMGKEIKFLLHFVKESKQDESGMPNNRFLAERTGGTYSTLKVQPAELEDSGVYFCASSQAGTGGDEHFGDGTRLSIL.